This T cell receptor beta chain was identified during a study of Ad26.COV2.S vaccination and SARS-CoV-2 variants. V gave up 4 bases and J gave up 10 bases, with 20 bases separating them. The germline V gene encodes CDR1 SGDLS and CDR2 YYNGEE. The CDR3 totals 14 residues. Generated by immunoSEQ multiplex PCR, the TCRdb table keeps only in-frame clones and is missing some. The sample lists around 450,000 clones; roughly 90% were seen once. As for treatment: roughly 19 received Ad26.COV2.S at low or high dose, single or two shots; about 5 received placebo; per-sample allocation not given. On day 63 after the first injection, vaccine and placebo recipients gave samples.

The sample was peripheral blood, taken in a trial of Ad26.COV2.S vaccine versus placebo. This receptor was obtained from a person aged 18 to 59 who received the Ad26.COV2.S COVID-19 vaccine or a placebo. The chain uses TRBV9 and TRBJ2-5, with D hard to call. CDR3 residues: CASSQYRDGPGQYF. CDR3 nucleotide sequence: TGTGCCAGCAGCCAATATAGGGATGGCCCGGGCCAGTACTTC. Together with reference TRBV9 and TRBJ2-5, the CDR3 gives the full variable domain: DSGVTQTPKHLITATGQRVTLRCSPRSGDLSVYWYQQSLDQGLQFLIQYYNGEERAKGNILERFSAQQFPDLHSELNLSSLELGDSALYFCASSQYRDGPGQYFGPGTRLLVL.